The clone carrying this T cell receptor (beta chain) was recorded many times. Its antigen is undetermined. Amplification of TCR alpha and beta CDR3 regions from RNA used iRepertoire nested multiplex PCR. TCRdb itself ran the multiplex PCR reads through MiXCR, one entry per CDR3 protein. The repertoire holds about 130,000 distinct CDR3 sequences, about 25% seen once, with about 30% in the top ten. The data derive from a study of glioma-infiltrating T cells. Overall study findings and caveats: Tissue-blood divergence was below expectation in non-neoplastic patients, above in gliomas.

V lost 7 bases to trimming and J lost 2 bases, with 21 bases between them. This CDR3 spans 17 amino acids. CDR1 and CDR2 (germline): MDHEN, SYDVKM. The clonotype comes from a human donor with low-grade glioma or glioblastoma, undergoing nonglioma brain surgery, or in good health (not recorded which). This sequence joins TRBV28 and TRBJ1-5; possibly TRBD1 for D (5 bases). What was sequenced was glioma tissue, nonneoplastic brain tissue, or PBMCs (not recorded which). CDR3 in DNA: TGTGCCAGCAATAGATATGGGGGGACTGACGGCAATCAGCCCCAGCATTTT. Its translation: CASNRYGGTDGNQPQHF.